What follows are 11 T cell receptor beta chains derived from one specimen sequenced in a study of identifying expanded T cells in peripheral blood. TCRdb's copy holds only in-frame clones and misses some; the assay was immunoSEQ multiplex PCR. The table shows about 58,000 clones, with approximately 90% occurring only once. Sequenced input: blood. These receptors originate from a person aged 18 to 70 in good health.

The V gene is TRBV7-9, the J gene TRBJ2-5; TRBD1 agrees at 9 bases. With 4 bases clipped from V and 5 bases from J, the junction kept 8 bases outside the gene matches. In germline, CDR1 is SEHNR, CDR2 FQNEAQ (reference sequence). CDR3 length: 15 residues. The CDR3 nucleotides are TGTGCCAGCAGCTGCAGGGACAGGGAGGTTGAGACCCAGTACTTC. It encodes CASSCRDREVETQYF.

The genes are TRBV7-6 and TRBJ2-3; D gene uncertain. Germline-derived CDR1 and CDR2 are SGHVS and FNYEAQ. The length of the CDR3 is 16 residues. The V and J ends lost 1 base and 3 bases respectively, with 14 bases between them. The CDR3 nucleotides read TGTGCCAGCAGCTTAGTCAGCCCCGCACTGACAGATACGCAGTATTTT. This gives the protein CASSLVSPALTDTQYF.

This clone was seen a single time. The CDR3 spells CASHLSGSYNEQFF. As DNA, the CDR3 is TGTGCCAGCCACCTTTCCGGGTCCTACAATGAGCAGTTCTTC. The chain employs TRBV11-1 and TRBJ2-1; D remains ambiguous. The length of the CDR3 is 14 residues. V was trimmed by 8 bases and J by 1 base, leaving 12 bases between them. The germline gives CDR1 SGHAT, CDR2 FQDESV (reference sequence).

V gene TRBV5-1 combines with J gene TRBJ2-3; no definite D call. Germline V gene sequence: CDR1 SGHRS, CDR2 YFSETQ. The CDR3 contains 13 residues. Trimming left V 4 bases short and J 1 base short, with 7 bases between. CDR3 residues: CASSPLGTDTQYF. The CDR3 region has the DNA TGCGCCAGCAGCCCCCTCGGCACAGATACGCAGTATTTT.

V and J are TRBV29-1 and TRBJ2-7; D is perhaps TRBD1 (7 bases). V lost 3 bases and J lost 6, with 15 bases in between. Germline V gene data show CDR1 as SQVTM and CDR2 as ANQGSEA. This CDR3 has 13 residues. The CDR3 region has the DNA TGCAGCGTTGACCAGGGGGGTCTGGGCGAGCAGTACTTC. It specifies CSVDQGGLGEQYF.

The chain combines TRBV7-2 with TRBJ2-6; no reliable D call. CDR3 length: 17 residues. Germline loops: CDR1 SGHTA, CDR2 FQGNSA. Trimming pared 0 bases from V and 0 bases from J, leaving 9 bases between. The CDR3 protein is CASSLAGPISGANVLTF. Written as DNA, the CDR3 is TGTGCCAGCAGCTTAGCTGGACCCATCTCTGGGGCCAACGTCCTGACTTTC.

In DNA form, the CDR3 reads TGCGCCAGCAGCCAAGAAATGCGGGGAGATACGCAGTATTTT. The encoded protein is CASSQEMRGDTQYF. The chain employs TRBV4-3 and TRBJ2-3, with D tentatively TRBD2 (6 bases). V gave up 0 bases and J gave up 5 bases, with 9 bases separating them. CDR1 is LGHNA, CDR2 YSLEER, per germline. CDR3 size: 14 residues.

V and J are TRBV7-2 and TRBJ1-5; 9 positions agree with TRBD1. This CDR3 is built from 17 residues. Trimming at V came to 2 bases and at J to 4 bases, leaving 9 bases not matched to a gene. CDR1 and CDR2 from the germline V gene are SGHTA and FQGNSA. CDR3 residues: CASSLRDREYRNQPQHF. The DNA of the CDR3 is TGTGCCAGCAGCTTAAGGGACAGGGAGTATCGGAATCAGCCCCAGCATTTT.

V gene TRBV18 combines with J gene TRBJ1-1; the match to TRBD1 covers 8 bases. The CDR3 is 15 amino acids. The germline V gene has CDR1 KGHSH and CDR2 LQKENI. After removal of 6 bases from V and 2 bases from J, the junction contained 8 bases not matched to a gene. CDR3 coding DNA: TGTGCCAGCTCGTCGGGGACAGGCGGAAACACTGAAGCTTTCTTT. It encodes CASSSGTGGNTEAFF. Full variable domain (remainder filled in from reference TRBV18 and TRBJ1-1): NAGVMQNPRHLVRRRGQEARLRCSPMKGHSHVYWYRQLPEEGLKFMVYLQKENIIDESGMPKERFSAEFPKEGPSILRIQQVVRGDSAAYFCASSSGTGGNTEAFFGQGTRLTVV.

The chain recombines TRBV6-6 with TRBJ1-3; D gene unclear. The V end lost 6 bases, the J end lost 0 bases, and 9 bases lay between the germline ends. This CDR3 is 14 amino acids long. Germline V lookup: CDR1 MNHNY, CDR2 SVGAGI (reference sequence). The DNA of the CDR3 is TGTGCCAGCAGGGAGATTAGCTCTGGAAACACCATATATTTT. Amino acid sequence: CASREISSGNTIYF.

This chain links TRBV5-4 with TRBJ1-1, with D perhaps TRBD1 (5 bases). The CDR3 extends over 15 amino acids. Germline V gene lookup returns CDR1 SGHNT and CDR2 YYREEE (reference sequence). Trimming shortened V by 1 base and J by 6 bases, and 16 bases separated the two germline ends. CDR3 DNA: TGTGCCAGCAGCTTGCGGGGGGAGATAGGGGCTGAAGCTTTCTTT. Residues: CASSLRGEIGAEAFF.